This record looks at one T cell receptor (beta chain) sequence and its context. Its cognate antigen is unknown. The sample comes from a study of a mutant IDH1 vaccine in newly diagnosed glioma. Findings of the study overall: The occurrence of vaccine-induced immune responses was seen in more than 85% of patients. The authors found pseudoprogression apparently unrelated to changes in top peripheral T cell clonotypes.

TCRdb keeps only in-frame clones here, not all; method: immunoSEQ multiplex PCR. The sample contains some 33,000 clones, 50% to 60% of which appear only once. The time point is: week 5, during vaccination. Vaccination comprised doses that each held 300 ug of mutant IDH1 20-mer peptide, plus topical imiquimod. Newly diagnosed WHO grade 3 or 4 IDH1-mutant, ATRX-lost astrocytomas were identified in the donors. Trimming removed 6 bases from V and 8 bases from J, with 13 bases in between. This CDR3 is 12 amino acids long. Germline assignment: CDR1 LNHDA and CDR2 SQIVND (reference sequence). The chain links TRBV19 to TRBJ1-2; no definite D call. This clonotype was obtained from a woman aged 18-35 years with glioma. Here the sequenced sample was PBMCs, taken from a glioma patient whose treatment included an IDH1 peptide vaccine. This CDR3 is CASSERTLGYTF. CDR3 nucleotides: TGTGCCAGTAGCGAGAGAACTTTGGGCTACACCTTC.